The rows below give T cell receptor beta chains drawn from one sample of a study of cytomegalovirus exposure and HLA in healthy donors. Method: immunoSEQ multiplex PCR; TCRdb's copy keeps in-frame clones and lacks some. The sample contains about 63,000 clones, 65% to 80% of which appear only once. What was sequenced was PBMCs. The receptors come from a woman aged 25-40 years in good health and CMV-seronegative. CDR3s include the opening cysteine and the closing phenylalanine or tryptophan.

CASSFRQAGYGYTF | TRBV5-4
CASSLALGAGDNSPLHF | TRBV28
CASSQREVTNTEAFF | TRBV4-1
CASSQDVRGFITNTGELFF | TRBV4-3
CAWSAIQGGTEAFF | TRBV30
CASTPDRAPNTEAFF | TRBV5-1
CATSTGGLGNTEAFF | TRBV15
CASSLAGGLTNEKLFF | TRBV5-1
CASSQDRRNTIYF | TRBV6-1
CASSHDSGGSAYYEQYF | TRBV5-1
CASSWGESTDTQYF | TRBV5-1
CASSLVSRGGGYTF | TRBV7-8
CASSSVDSQETQYF | TRBV7-2
CASSAGHSSTDTQYF | TRBV5-1
CASSYFSGTGVSSYTF | TRBV6-6
CASRGLAGENYNEQFF | TRBV2
CAWSPTDEQFF | TRBV30
CASSPRDRVNEKLFF | TRBV5-1
CASSRSGGDQETQYF | TRBV5-1
CASSLTGVPSDTQYF | TRBV28
CATLYPSTGGKLFF | TRBV6-5
CSSSPPGTTTSDTQYF | TRBV7-9
CASSGAGLVDTQYF | TRBV6-1
CASSVEVVPLDNSPLHF | TRBV9
CASSPTELSNYGYTF | TRBV9
CASSRGQGDTNTEAFF | TRBV11-3
CASSVSELYGYTF | TRBV9
CASSGQGDTEAFF | TRBV2
CASSQGLTDRGTSYNEQFF | TRBV14
CASRSTEHTGELFF | TRBV7-9
CASSPMARSNTGELFF | TRBV18
CASSSNRRLYEQYF | TRBV28
CAIRSDSLSSYEQYF | TRBV10-3
CASSLRIAGGRSSYNEQFF | TRBV13
CASSQVMPGLDYGYTF | TRBV4-1
CAWQTSGGETQYF | TRBV30
CAWREGYRGASDTQYF | TRBV30
CASSYSLTSKETQYF | TRBV6-5
CASSLVAGGGTGELFF | TRBV5-6
CASSLIPSGGQGKNIQYF | TRBV5-4